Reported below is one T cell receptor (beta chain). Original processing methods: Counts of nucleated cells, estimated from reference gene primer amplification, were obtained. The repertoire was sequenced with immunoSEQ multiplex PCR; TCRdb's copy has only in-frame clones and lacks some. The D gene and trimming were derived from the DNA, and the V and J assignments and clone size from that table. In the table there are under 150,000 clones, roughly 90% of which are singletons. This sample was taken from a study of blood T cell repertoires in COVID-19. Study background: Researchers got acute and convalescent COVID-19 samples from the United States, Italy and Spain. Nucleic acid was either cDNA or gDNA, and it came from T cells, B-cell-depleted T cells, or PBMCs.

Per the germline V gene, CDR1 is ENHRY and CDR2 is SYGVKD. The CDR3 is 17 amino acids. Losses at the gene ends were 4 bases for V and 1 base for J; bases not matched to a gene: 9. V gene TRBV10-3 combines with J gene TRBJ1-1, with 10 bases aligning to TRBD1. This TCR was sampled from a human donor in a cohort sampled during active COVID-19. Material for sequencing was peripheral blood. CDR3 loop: CAISATGTGASNTEAFF. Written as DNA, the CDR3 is TGTGCCATCAGTGCGACCGGGACAGGGGCGTCGAACACTGAAGCTTTCTTT.